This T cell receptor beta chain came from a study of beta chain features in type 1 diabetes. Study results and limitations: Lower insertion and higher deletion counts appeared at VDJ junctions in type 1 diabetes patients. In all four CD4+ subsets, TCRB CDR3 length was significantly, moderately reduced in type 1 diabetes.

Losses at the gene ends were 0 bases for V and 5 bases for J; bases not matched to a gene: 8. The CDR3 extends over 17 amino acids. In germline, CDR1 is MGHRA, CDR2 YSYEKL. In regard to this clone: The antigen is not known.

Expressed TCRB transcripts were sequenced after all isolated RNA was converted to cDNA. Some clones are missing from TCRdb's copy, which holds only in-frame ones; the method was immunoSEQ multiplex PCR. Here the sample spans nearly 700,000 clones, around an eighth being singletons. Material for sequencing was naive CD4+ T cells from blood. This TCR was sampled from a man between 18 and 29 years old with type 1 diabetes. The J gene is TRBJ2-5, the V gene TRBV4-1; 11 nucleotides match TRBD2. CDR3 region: CASSQEPSGGPWETQYF. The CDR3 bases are TGCGCCAGCAGCCAAGAACCTAGCGGGGGGCCGTGGGAGACCCAGTACTTC.